This section outlines one T cell receptor beta chain sequence together with its context. Its specificity is unknown. The data derive from a study of cytomegalovirus exposure and HLA in healthy donors. Study overall: Ancestry clustering placed 70% to 90% of several hundred genotyped donors in the Caucasian-associated cluster. Whole-study findings and limits: Productive rates of about 87% or about 30% were seen for most TCR beta V segments in an earlier analysis. While the bulk of TCR sequences proved rare, some public TCRs turned up in many donors.

The study ran its PCR with 60 Vbeta and 13 Jbeta primers. Using immunoSEQ multiplex PCR, the repertoire was profiled, and TCRdb retains in-frame clones only, with some absent. The profile covers 150,000 to 200,000 clones, with approximately 80% appearing a single time and more than 4% taken by the ten largest. CDR1 is SGHRS, CDR2 YFSETQ, per germline. Trimming left V 6 bases short and J 0 bases short, with 6 bases between. The CDR3 spans 13 residues. This chain connects TRBV5-1 to TRBJ1-4, with D unresolved. The specimen was PBMCs. The TCR sequence derives from a man aged 40-50 years in good health and CMV-seronegative. The CDR3: CASMETTNEKLFF. DNA of the CDR3: TGCGCCAGCATGGAGACAACTAATGAAAAACTGTTTTTT.